This section outlines one T cell receptor beta chain sequence together with its context. This sample is drawn from a study of blood T cell repertoires in COVID-19. At the level of the study: Both acute and convalescent COVID-19 samples were obtained from the United States, Italy and Spain. The analysed material was cDNA or gDNA that came from T cells, B-cell-depleted T cells, or PBMCs.

The CDR3 consists of 14 residues. CDR1 and CDR2 from the germline V gene are SQVTM and ANQGSEA. The V gene end was trimmed by 6 bases and the J gene end by 5 bases; junction bases not matched to a gene: 12. Source study methods: By means of reference gene primer amplification, nucleated cell counts were estimated. Data came from immunoSEQ multiplex PCR; TCRdb stores just in-frame clones and leaves some out. D and trimming were read from the DNA, whereas the V and J calls and clone size are those reported in that table. The sample carries a few hundred thousand clones, under 90% recorded once. The gene calls are TRBV29-1 and TRBJ2-7; 8 bases agree with TRBD1. Sequenced: peripheral blood. This sequence was found in a woman aged 40-49 years who had recovered from COVID-19. The chain's CDR3 is CSVLDRDRQNEQYF. The CDR3 DNA sequence: TGCAGCGTCTTGGACCGGGACAGGCAAAACGAGCAGTACTTC.